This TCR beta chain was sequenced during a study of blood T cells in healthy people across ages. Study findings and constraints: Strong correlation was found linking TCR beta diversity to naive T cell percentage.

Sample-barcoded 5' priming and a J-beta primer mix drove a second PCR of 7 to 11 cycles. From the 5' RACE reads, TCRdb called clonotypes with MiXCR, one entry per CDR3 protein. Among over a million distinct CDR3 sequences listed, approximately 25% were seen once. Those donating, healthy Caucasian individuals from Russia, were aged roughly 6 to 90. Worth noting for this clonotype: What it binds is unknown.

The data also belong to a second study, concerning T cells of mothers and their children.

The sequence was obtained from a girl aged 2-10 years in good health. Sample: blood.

In DNA, the CDR3 is TGTGCCAGCAGCGGCTCGGGGAGCGGGAGGTTGTACTACAATGAGCAGTTCTTC. Translating gives CASSGSGSGRLYYNEQFF. The rearrangement uses TRBV9 and TRBJ2-1, with 9 bases fitting TRBD2. The CDR3 runs 18 residues. Per germline, CDR1 SGDLS and CDR2 YYNGEE. V dropped 3 bases and J dropped 3; count of bases not matched to a gene: 13.